Below, 25 T cell receptor beta chains from the same sample are listed, as sequenced in a study of identifying expanded T cells in peripheral blood. Repertoires were generated with immunoSEQ multiplex PCR, while TCRdb's copy carries only in-frame clones and drops some. The sample carries around 100,000 clones, over 80% recorded once. Sequenced material: blood. All receptors derive from a person aged 18 to 75 in good health.

The V call is TRBV5-6, the J call TRBJ2-2; perhaps D is TRBD1 or TRBD2 (5 bases each). Germline lookup yields CDR1 SGHDT and CDR2 YYEEEE. The CDR3 is made up of 16 amino acids. The V and J ends lost 3 bases and 3 bases respectively, with 15 bases between them. CDR3 residues: CASSSEAEGYTGELFF. The CDR3, as DNA: TGTGCCAGCAGCTCGGAAGCTGAGGGGTACACCGGGGAGCTGTTTTTT.

The genes are TRBV11-3 and TRBJ2-1, with 8 bases matching TRBD2. This CDR3 spans 14 amino acids. V lost 2 bases to trimming and J lost 6 bases; unmatched junction nucleotides: 3. Germline V gene data show CDR1 as SGHNT and CDR2 as YENEEA. CDR3 protein: CASSLNSGVNEQFF. The CDR3 nucleotides read TGTGCCAGCAGCTTAAATAGCGGGGTCAATGAGCAGTTCTTC.

The CDR3 here is CASSKGQGVYDEQYF. CDR3 sequence (DNA): TGCGCCAGCAGCAAAGGACAGGGGGTCTACGACGAGCAGTACTTC. V is TRBV4-1 and J is TRBJ2-7, with 10 positions matching TRBD1. Germline V gene data show CDR1 as MGHRA and CDR2 as YSYEKL. After removal of 5 bases from V and 5 bases from J, the junction contained 9 bases not matched to a gene. The length of the CDR3 is 15 residues.

The chain combines TRBV5-1 with TRBJ2-7; TRBD2 matches at 11 bases. Unmatched junction bases numbered 2, after V lost 4 bases and J lost 2 bases. CDR1 is SGHRS, CDR2 YFSETQ, per germline. The CDR3 totals 14 residues. The CDR3 DNA reads TGCGCCAGCAGCCCGACTAGCGGGACCTACGAGCAGTACTTC. Protein: CASSPTSGTYEQYF.

V is TRBV10-3 and J is TRBJ2-7; 10 bases align to TRBD2. From germline, CDR1 is ENHRY and CDR2 SYGVKD. The CDR3 runs to 14 residues. V dropped 6 bases and J dropped 3; count of bases not matched to a gene: 5. CDR3 amino acids: CAIRGGTSDYEQYF. CDR3 bases: TGTGCCATCAGGGGCGGGACTAGCGACTACGAGCAGTACTTC.

The V call is TRBV27, the J call TRBJ1-2, with a tentative D call TRBD1 (6 bases). The V gene lost 2 bases and the J gene lost 7 bases, with 23 bases spanning the gap. The germline V gene has CDR1 MNHEY and CDR2 SMNVEV (reference sequence). This CDR3 is 17 amino acids long. CDR3: CASSLRPPGQSGGGYTF. The CDR3 region has the DNA TGTGCCAGCAGTTTAAGACCCCCTGGACAGTCCGGGGGTGGCTACACCTTC.

This clone was observed once. This chain joins TRBV18 and TRBJ2-7, with unresolved D. Germline assignment: CDR1 KGHSH and CDR2 LQKENI. Trimming removed 2 bases at V and 5 bases at J, with 10 bases between. The CDR3 length is 13 residues. The CDR3 DNA is TGTGCCAGCTCACCATCCCTCGTCCACGAGCAGTACTTC. Encoded protein: CASSPSLVHEQYF.

J is TRBJ1-1 and V is TRBV19; no definite D call. The V end was cut by 5 bases, the J end by 1 base, with 11 bases between. CDR1 and CDR2 from the germline V gene are LNHDA and SQIVND (reference sequence). The CDR3 spans 14 residues. Written as DNA, the CDR3 is TGTGCCAGTAGTCGCGACGGCGAGAACACTGAAGCTTTCTTT. Amino acid sequence: CASSRDGENTEAFF.

This rearrangement joins TRBV2 to TRBJ2-1, with TRBD1 matching over 8 bases. The trim removed 8 bases at V and 8 bases at J, leaving 14 bases unmatched. CDR1 is SNHLY, CDR2 FYNNEI, per germline. This CDR3 contains 15 residues. This CDR3 reads CASGGDGQGVHEQFF. The CDR3 coding sequence is TGTGCCAGCGGGGGTGACGGACAGGGAGTGCATGAGCAGTTCTTC.

This chain uses TRBV7-2 with TRBJ2-1; either TRBD1 or TRBD2 may fit D (6 bases each). Trimming pared 5 bases from V and 7 bases from J, leaving 21 bases between. This CDR3 is built from 16 residues. Germline V gene lookup returns CDR1 SGHTA and CDR2 FQGNSA. CDR3: CASSQRPGAEENEQFF. CDR3 in DNA: TGTGCCAGCAGCCAGCGGCCGGGGGCTGAGGAGAATGAGCAGTTCTTC.

The CDR3: CASSPTAGSNEKLFF. DNA of the CDR3: TGTGCCAGCAGTCCTACGGCGGGTAGTAATGAAAAACTGTTTTTT. The chain employs TRBV6-5 and TRBJ1-4; D remains ambiguous. CDR3 length: 15 residues. Germline CDR1 reads MNHEY; CDR2 reads SVGAGI. V lost 5 bases to trimming and J lost 4 bases, with 14 bases between them.

Worth noting for this clone: The sample has other DNA sequences that encode this CDR3 too. The V call is TRBV2, the J call TRBJ1-5; a possible D gene is TRBD1 (5 bases). V lost 2 bases and J 1 base, leaving 6 bases between the germline ends. Germline CDR1 and CDR2: SNHLY and FYNNEI. The CDR3 has 14 amino acids. This CDR3 reads CASSEQGSNQPQHF. The CDR3 nucleotides are TGTGCCAGCAGTGAACAGGGCAGCAATCAGCCCCAGCATTTT. Full variable domain (rest looked up from reference TRBV2 and TRBJ1-5): EPEVTQTPSHQVTQMGQEVILRCVPISNHLYFYWYRQILGQKVEFLVSFYNNEISEKSEIFDDQFSVERPDGSNFTLKIRSTKLEDSAMYFCASSEQGSNQPQHFGDGTRLSIL.

The chain couples TRBV2 to TRBJ1-5; D remains unclear. Trimming took off 5 bases at V and 6 bases at J, with 8 bases between the two ends. The germline V gene encodes CDR1 SNHLY and CDR2 FYNNEI. This CDR3 is built from 12 residues. The CDR3: CASSQESQPQHF. Here the CDR3 DNA reads TGTGCCAGCAGTCAGGAAAGTCAGCCCCAGCATTTT.

The gene calls are TRBV27 and TRBJ1-2; unclear D gene. In germline, CDR1 is MNHEY, CDR2 SMNVEV (reference sequence). V lost 2 bases and J lost 1, with 11 bases in between. The CDR3 sequence is 15 residues long. The CDR3 protein is CASSLRQPVNYGYTF. In DNA, the CDR3 is TGTGCCAGCAGTTTAAGGCAGCCCGTTAACTATGGCTACACCTTC.

The chain employs TRBV15 and TRBJ2-1, with 10 bases fitting TRBD1. Trimming at V came to 3 bases and at J to 4 bases, leaving 6 bases not matched to a gene. Germline-derived CDR1 and CDR2 are LNHNV and YYDKDF (reference sequence). CDR3 length: 16 amino acids. The DNA of the CDR3 is TGTGCCACCAGCAGCACCGGGACAGGGGTGTACAATGAGCAGTTCTTC. Translation gives CATSSTGTGVYNEQFF.

The rearrangement uses TRBV29-1 and TRBJ2-1; TRBD2 is a possible D gene (5 bases). Germline CDR1 and CDR2: SQVTM and ANQGSEA. The CDR3 spans 16 residues. The V and J ends lost 3 bases and 9 bases respectively, with 24 bases between them. CDR3 nucleotides: TGCAGCGTTGAGGGAGCTCCGGGGATCCAGGTTGCTGAGCAGTTCTTC. Translating it yields CSVEGAPGIQVAEQFF.

The J gene is TRBJ2-1, the V gene TRBV19; TRBD1 matches 8 bases. The CDR3 totals 14 residues. Per the germline V gene, CDR1 is LNHDA and CDR2 is SQIVND (reference sequence). The V gene end was trimmed by 4 bases and the J gene end by 1 base; junction bases not matched to a gene: 0. The CDR3 DNA sequence: TGTGCCAGTAGTAGGACAGGGTCCTACAATGAGCAGTTCTTC. Amino acids: CASSRTGSYNEQFF.

J is TRBJ1-1 and V is TRBV27, with D uncertain. CDR1 is MNHEY, CDR2 SMNVEV, per germline (reference sequence). V was cut by 5 bases and J by 1 base, with 20 bases left in between. The CDR3 runs 17 residues. CDR3 sequence (DNA): TGTGCCAGCAGTCAACTGACCCCCAGGAGGAAGAACACTGAAGCTTTCTTT. This encodes CASSQLTPRRKNTEAFF.

This CDR3 is CASSAIGGYNEKLFF. The CDR3 DNA sequence: TGTGCCAGCAGCGCCATTGGCGGCTATAATGAAAAACTGTTTTTT. V is TRBV9 and J is TRBJ1-4; no definite D call. Germline V CDR1 and CDR2: SGDLS, YYNGEE. The CDR3 is 15 amino acids. V was clipped by 3 bases and J by 4 bases, with 13 bases between them.

This rearrangement joins TRBV2 to TRBJ2-7, with TRBD2 matching over 9 bases. V lost 7 bases and J lost 3; bases outside the gene matches: 10. The CDR3 runs to 15 residues. Looked up from germline, CDR1 is SNHLY and CDR2 is FYNNEI. The CDR3 nucleotides are TGTGCCAGCATCAAAGGCACTAGCGGGTTCTACGAGCAGTACTTC. Its translation is CASIKGTSGFYEQYF.

The V call is TRBV7-2, the J call TRBJ2-5; tentatively, D is TRBD2 (7 bases). The V gene's germline CDR1 is SGHTA and CDR2 FQGNSA. The CDR3 length is 16 residues. Trimming cost V 1 base and J 7 bases, with 19 bases left between them. CDR3 DNA sequence: TGTGCCAGCAGCTTAGGACACGTGGGGGGGCAGGGGACCCAGTACTTC. This sequence encodes CASSLGHVGGQGTQYF.

This chain joins TRBV12-5 and TRBJ2-1; TRBD1 aligns across 7 bases. Germline values: CDR1 LGHNT, CDR2 FRNRAP. The V gene end was trimmed by 5 bases and the J gene end by 12 bases; junction bases not matched to a gene: 16. This CDR3 has 15 amino acids. The CDR3 nucleotides are TGTGCTAGTGGTCAGACGAAAGGGACAGCCGTTGCGCAGTTCTTC. As protein: CASGQTKGTAVAQFF.

The chain combines TRBV28 with TRBJ1-4; 9 positions agree with TRBD1. In germline, CDR1 is MDHEN, CDR2 SYDVKM. The CDR3 consists of 17 residues. Germline trimming cut 6 bases from V and 2 bases from J; bases unmatched to any gene: 10. CDR3 in DNA: TGTGCCAGCAGGACCGGGACAGGGACCTCGACTAATGAAAAACTGTTTTTT. Encoded protein: CASRTGTGTSTNEKLFF.

The V gene is TRBV30, the J gene TRBJ1-3; D is perhaps TRBD1 (6 bases). Per germline, CDR1 GTSNPN and CDR2 SVGIG (reference sequence). This CDR3 is 12 amino acids long. V was shortened by 6 bases and J by 2 bases, with 8 bases between the two germline ends. The CDR3 reads CACKGAGNTIYF. CDR3 DNA: TGTGCCTGTAAGGGGGCTGGAAACACCATATATTTT.

The chain combines TRBV5-1 with TRBJ2-7; D is perhaps TRBD2 (7 bases). CDR1 SGHRS and CDR2 YFSETQ come from the germline V gene. V dropped 1 base and J dropped 2 bases, with 13 bases sitting between them. CDR3 length: 15 amino acids. Written as DNA, the CDR3 is TGCGCCAGCAGCTTGTACGGGGGGCCTACCTACGAGCAGTACTTC. It encodes CASSLYGGPTYEQYF. The full variable domain, its missing parts supplied by reference TRBV5-1 and TRBJ2-7, is KAGVTQTPRYLIKTRGQQVTLSCSPISGHRSVSWYQQTPGQGLQFLFEYFSETQRNKGNFPGRFSGRQFSNSRSEMNVSTLELGDSALYLCASSLYGGPTYEQYFGPGTRLTVT.